This T cell receptor (delta chain) was obtained from a study of γδ T cells in repeated Plasmodium falciparum infection. Study at large: Each infection was followed by sampling at 21 days, plus baseline and some pre-infection draws.

TCRdb called clones from the multiplex PCR reads again using CATT. The data show approximately 60,000 delta-chain clones, approximately 1.5% seen once. Flow sorting of PBMC yielded separate Vgamma9/Vdelta2+ and Vdelta2-negative gammadelta T cell populations for bulk repertoire analysis. Overall study findings and caveats: Over time and infection, Vgamma9/Vdelta2+ repertoires remained highly stable and polyclonal.

Unmatched junction bases numbered 8, after V lost 0 bases and J lost 4 bases. Germline V lookup: CDR1 GEAIGNYY, CDR2 EKD. CDR3 length: 17 amino acids. Judged by abundance, this clone is medium-sized. As yet, its antigen is unknown. Distinct nucleotide sequences in the sample also encode this CDR3. This TCR derives from a pool of human donors (malaria-infected and uninfected, not separated). The gene calls are TRDV2 and TRDJ1; 12 bases agree with TRDD3. The sequenced sample consisted of gamma-delta T cells from blood. CDR3 nucleotides: TGTGCCTGTGACACCGGATCAGTCTGGGGGATACGCGATAAACTCATCTTT. Translated, it gives CACDTGSVWGIRDKLIF.